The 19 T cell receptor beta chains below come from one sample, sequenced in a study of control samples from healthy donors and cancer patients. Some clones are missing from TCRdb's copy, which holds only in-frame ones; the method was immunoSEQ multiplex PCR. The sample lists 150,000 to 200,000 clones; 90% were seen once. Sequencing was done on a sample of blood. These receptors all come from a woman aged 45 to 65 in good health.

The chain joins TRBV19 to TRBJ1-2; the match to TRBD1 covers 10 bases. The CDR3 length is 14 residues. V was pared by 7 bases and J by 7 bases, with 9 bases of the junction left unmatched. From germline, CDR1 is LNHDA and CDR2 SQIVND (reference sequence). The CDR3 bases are TGTGCCAGTATCTCTGACAGGGGGCTTGGTGGCTACACCTTC. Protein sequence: CASISDRGLGGYTF.

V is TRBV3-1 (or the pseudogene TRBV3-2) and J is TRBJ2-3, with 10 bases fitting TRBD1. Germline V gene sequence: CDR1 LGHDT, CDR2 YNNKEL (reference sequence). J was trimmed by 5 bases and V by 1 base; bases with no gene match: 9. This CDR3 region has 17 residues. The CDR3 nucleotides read TGTGCCAGCAGCCAAGGAACCGGGACAGGGGTGGTAGATACGCAGTATTTT. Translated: CASSQGTGTGVVDTQYF.

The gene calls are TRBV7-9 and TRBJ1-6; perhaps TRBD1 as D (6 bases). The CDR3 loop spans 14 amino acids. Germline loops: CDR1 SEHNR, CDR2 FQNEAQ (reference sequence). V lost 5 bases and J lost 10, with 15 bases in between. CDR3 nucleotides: TGTGCCAGCAGCCCCGGGCAGGGGCGATCACCCCTCCACTTT. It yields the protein CASSPGQGRSPLHF.

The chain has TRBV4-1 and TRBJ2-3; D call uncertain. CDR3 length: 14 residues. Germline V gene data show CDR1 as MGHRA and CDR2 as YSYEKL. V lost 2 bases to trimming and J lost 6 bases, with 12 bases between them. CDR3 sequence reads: CASSQQHAQDTQYF. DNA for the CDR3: TGCGCCAGCAGCCAACAGCACGCGCAGGATACGCAGTATTTT.

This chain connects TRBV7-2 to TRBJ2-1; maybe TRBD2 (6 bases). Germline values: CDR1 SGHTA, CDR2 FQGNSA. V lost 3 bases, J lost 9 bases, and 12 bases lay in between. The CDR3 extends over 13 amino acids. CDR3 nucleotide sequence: TGTGCCAGCAGCTTCTCGGGGGACGGTGAGCAGTTCTTC. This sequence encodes CASSFSGDGEQFF.

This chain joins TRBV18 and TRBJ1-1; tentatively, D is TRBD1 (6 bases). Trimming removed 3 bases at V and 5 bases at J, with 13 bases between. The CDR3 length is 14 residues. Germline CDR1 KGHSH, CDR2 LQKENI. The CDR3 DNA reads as TGTGCCAGCTCACCGGGGGCCCTGAGGACTGAAGCTTTCTTT. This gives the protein CASSPGALRTEAFF.

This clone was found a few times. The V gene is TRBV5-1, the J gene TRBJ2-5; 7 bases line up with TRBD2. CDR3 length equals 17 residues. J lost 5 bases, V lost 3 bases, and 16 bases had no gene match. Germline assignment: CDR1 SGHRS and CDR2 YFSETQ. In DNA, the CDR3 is TGCGCCAGCAGCTCAGGCTTGGGGACTACCTCGTTGGAGACCCAGTACTTC. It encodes CASSSGLGTTSLETQYF.

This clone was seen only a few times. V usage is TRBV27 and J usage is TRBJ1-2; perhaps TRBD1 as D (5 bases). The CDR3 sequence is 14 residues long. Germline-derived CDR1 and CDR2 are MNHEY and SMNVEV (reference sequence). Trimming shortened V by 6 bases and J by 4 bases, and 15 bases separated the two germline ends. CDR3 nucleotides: TGTGCCAGCAGGCAGACCGGGACTCTCTATGGCTACACCTTC. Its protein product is CASRQTGTLYGYTF.

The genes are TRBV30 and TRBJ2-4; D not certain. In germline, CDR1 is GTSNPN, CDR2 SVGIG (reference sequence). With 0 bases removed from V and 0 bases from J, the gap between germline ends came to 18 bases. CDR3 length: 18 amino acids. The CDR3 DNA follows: TGTGCCTGGAGTGTATCGGTATTAGGTTTTATAGCCAAAAACATTCAGTACTTC. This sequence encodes CAWSVSVLGFIAKNIQYF.

Written as DNA, the CDR3 is TGTGCCAGCAGCCAATTACAGGGGGCAGGCACTGAAGCTTTCTTT. Protein: CASSQLQGAGTEAFF. This chain joins TRBV3-1 (or the pseudogene TRBV3-2) and TRBJ1-1; 9 bases agree with TRBD1. The trim removed 2 bases at V and 4 bases at J, leaving 5 bases unmatched. The CDR3 extends over 15 amino acids. Germline CDR1 reads LGHDT; CDR2 reads YNNKEL (reference sequence).

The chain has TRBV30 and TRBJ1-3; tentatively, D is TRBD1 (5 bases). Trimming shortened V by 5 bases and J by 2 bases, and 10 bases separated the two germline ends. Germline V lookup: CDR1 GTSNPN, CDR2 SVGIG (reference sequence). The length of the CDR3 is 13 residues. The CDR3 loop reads CAWSDTTGNTIYF. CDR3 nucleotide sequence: TGTGCCTGGTCGGACACAACTGGAAACACCATATATTTT.

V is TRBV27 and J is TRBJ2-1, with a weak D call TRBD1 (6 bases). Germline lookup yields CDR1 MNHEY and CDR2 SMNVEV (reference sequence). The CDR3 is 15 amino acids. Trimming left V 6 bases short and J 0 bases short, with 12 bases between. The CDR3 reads CASRRWTASYNEQFF. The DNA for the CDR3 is TGTGCCAGCAGACGGTGGACAGCCTCCTACAATGAGCAGTTCTTC.

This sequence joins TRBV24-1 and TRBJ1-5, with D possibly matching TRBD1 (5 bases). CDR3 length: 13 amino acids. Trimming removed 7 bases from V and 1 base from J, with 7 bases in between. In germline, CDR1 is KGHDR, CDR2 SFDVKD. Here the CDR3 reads CATRGASNQPQHF. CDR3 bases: TGTGCCACCAGAGGGGCGAGCAATCAGCCCCAGCATTTT.

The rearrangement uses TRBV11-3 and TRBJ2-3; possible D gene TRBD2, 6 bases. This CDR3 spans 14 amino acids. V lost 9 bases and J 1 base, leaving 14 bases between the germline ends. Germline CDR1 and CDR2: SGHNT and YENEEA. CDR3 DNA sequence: TGTGCCAGTTCTGGAGGGTTGGGCACAGATACGCAGTATTTT. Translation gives CASSGGLGTDTQYF.

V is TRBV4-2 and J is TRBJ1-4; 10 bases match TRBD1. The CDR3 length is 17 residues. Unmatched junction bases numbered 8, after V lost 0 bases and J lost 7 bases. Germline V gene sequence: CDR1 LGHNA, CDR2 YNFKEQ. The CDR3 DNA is TGTGCCAGCAGCCAAGAAGGAGGGGGACAGGGGCCTGAAAAACTGTTTTTT. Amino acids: CASSQEGGGQGPEKLFF.

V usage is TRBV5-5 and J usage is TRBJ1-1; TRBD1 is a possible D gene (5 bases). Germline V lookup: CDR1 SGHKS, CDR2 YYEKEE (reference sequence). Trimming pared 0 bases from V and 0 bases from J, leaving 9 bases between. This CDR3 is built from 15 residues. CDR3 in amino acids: CASSLEGLLNTEAFF. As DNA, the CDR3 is TGTGCCAGCAGCTTGGAGGGACTACTGAACACTGAAGCTTTCTTT.

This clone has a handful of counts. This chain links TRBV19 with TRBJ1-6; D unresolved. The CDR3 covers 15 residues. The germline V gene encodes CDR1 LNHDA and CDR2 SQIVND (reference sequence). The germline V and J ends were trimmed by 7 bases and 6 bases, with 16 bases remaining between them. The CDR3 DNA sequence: TGTGCCAGTAACCCACGGGGTGTCGGTAATTCACCCCTCCACTTT. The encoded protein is CASNPRGVGNSPLHF.

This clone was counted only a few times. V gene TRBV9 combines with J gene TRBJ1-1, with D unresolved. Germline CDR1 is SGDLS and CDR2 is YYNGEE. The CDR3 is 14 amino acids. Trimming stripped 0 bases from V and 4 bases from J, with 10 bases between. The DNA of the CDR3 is TGTGCCAGCAGCGTAGGCTTGGGGAGCACTGAAGCTTTCTTT. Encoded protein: CASSVGLGSTEAFF. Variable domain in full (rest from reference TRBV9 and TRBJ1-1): DSGVTQTPKHLITATGQRVTLRCSPRSGDLSVYWYQQSLDQGLQFLIQYYNGEERAKGNILERFSAQQFPDLHSELNLSSLELGDSALYFCASSVGLGSTEAFFGQGTRLTVV.

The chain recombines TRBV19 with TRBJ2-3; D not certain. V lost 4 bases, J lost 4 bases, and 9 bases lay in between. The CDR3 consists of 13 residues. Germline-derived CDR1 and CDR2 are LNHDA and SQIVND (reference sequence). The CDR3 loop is CASSRTRSDTQYF. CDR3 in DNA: TGTGCCAGTAGTAGGACGAGGTCAGATACGCAGTATTTT. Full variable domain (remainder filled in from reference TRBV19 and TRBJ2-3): DGGITQSPKYLFRKEGQNVTLSCEQNLNHDAMYWYRQDPGQGLRLIYYSQIVNDFQKGDIAEGYSVSREKKESFPLTVTSAQKNPTAFYLCASSRTRSDTQYFGPGTRLTVL.